The 11 T cell receptor beta chains presented below share a single source sample, sequenced in a study of cytomegalovirus exposure and HLA in healthy donors. The protocol was immunoSEQ multiplex PCR, while the TCRdb copy is restricted to in-frame clones and leaves out a portion. Here the sample spans 60,000 to 75,000 clones, 95% being singletons. Material: PBMCs. Every receptor here comes from a young woman in good health and CMV-seropositive.

This chain connects TRBV19 to TRBJ2-7, with TRBD2 identical over 9 bases. CDR1 is LNHDA and CDR2 is SQIVND in the germline V gene (reference sequence). The V gene end was trimmed by 2 bases and the J gene end by 5 bases; junction bases not matched to a gene: 4. The CDR3 runs to 14 residues. The CDR3 bases are TGTGCCAGTAGTATATTAGCGGGAGATGACGAGCAGTACTTC. Its protein is CASSILAGDDEQYF.

This clone came up once. The V gene is TRBV7-9, the J gene TRBJ2-7; 9 nucleotides match TRBD2. V dropped 4 bases and J dropped 3; count of bases not matched to a gene: 7. The CDR3 is made up of 15 amino acids. CDR1 is SEHNR and CDR2 is FQNEAQ in the germline V gene (reference sequence). Written as DNA, the CDR3 is TGTGCCAGCAGCTCAGGACTAGCGAGTCACTACGAGCAGTACTTC. Encoded protein: CASSSGLASHYEQYF.

The chain joins TRBV27 to TRBJ1-1; 10 positions agree with TRBD1. The V gene end was trimmed by 2 bases and the J gene end by 4 bases; junction bases not matched to a gene: 7. This CDR3 has 16 amino acids. Germline CDR1 is MNHEY and CDR2 is SMNVEV (reference sequence). Here the CDR3 reads CASSLTGTGAFTEAFF. The DNA for the CDR3 is TGTGCCAGCAGTTTAACCGGGACAGGGGCTTTCACTGAAGCTTTCTTT.

The J gene is TRBJ2-1, the V gene TRBV10-3; TRBD2 aligns across 12 bases. The length of the CDR3 is 14 residues. The junction had 4 bases not matched to a gene; V was cut back by 6 bases and J by 7 bases. Germline CDR1 ENHRY, CDR2 SYGVKD. The CDR3 sequence is CAIRAGTSGNEQFF. For the CDR3, the DNA is TGTGCCATCAGGGCCGGGACTAGCGGGAATGAGCAGTTCTTC.

V gene TRBV5-6 combines with J gene TRBJ2-7; D is possibly TRBD1 (6 bases). The CDR3 runs to 12 residues. Between the trimmed V and J ends, which lost 4 bases and 4 bases, there was a span of 9 bases. Germline CDR1 SGHDT, CDR2 YYEEEE. The DNA for the CDR3 is TGTGCCAGCAGCCCCGGACAGTACGAGCAGTACTTC. Amino acids: CASSPGQYEQYF.

The sample holds one count of this clone. This chain links TRBV19 with TRBJ1-2; 8 bases fit TRBD1. The germline gives CDR1 LNHDA, CDR2 SQIVND (reference sequence). V gave up 3 bases and J gave up 8 bases; unmatched junction bases: 11. This CDR3 has 15 residues. The CDR3 DNA is TGTGCCAGTAGTATCGAAGGGCAGGGGGCCGGCGGCTACACCTTC. Translating it yields CASSIEGQGAGGYTF. Using reference TRBV19 and TRBJ1-2 for the parts outside the CDR3, the full variable domain is DGGITQSPKYLFRKEGQNVTLSCEQNLNHDAMYWYRQDPGQGLRLIYYSQIVNDFQKGDIAEGYSVSREKKESFPLTVTSAQKNPTAFYLCASSIEGQGAGGYTFGSGTRLTVV.

The rearrangement joins TRBV4-1 to TRBJ2-7; D is perhaps TRBD2 (6 bases). The germline V gene encodes CDR1 MGHRA and CDR2 YSYEKL. Deletions cut 0 bases from V and 3 bases from J, with 15 bases between. The CDR3 has 16 residues. CDR3 bases: TGCGCCAGCAGCCAAGAAATGGACCGGGGGTTCTACGAGCAGTACTTC. Its protein is CASSQEMDRGFYEQYF.

The table lists this clone with a few counts. V and J are TRBV7-6 and TRBJ1-3, with D maybe TRBD1 (5 bases). The germline gives CDR1 SGHVS, CDR2 FNYEAQ. The CDR3 is 15 residues long. V was pared by 2 bases and J by 4 bases, with 12 bases between. The chain's CDR3 is CASSLQGSQGNTIYF. CDR3 sequence (DNA): TGTGCCAGCAGCTTACAGGGATCGCAAGGAAACACCATATATTTT.

V and J are TRBV10-2 and TRBJ2-1; the D is unclear. The ends were cut back, 7 bases at V and 0 bases at J, with 10 bases in the middle. This CDR3 contains 14 residues. Per germline, CDR1 WSHSY and CDR2 SAAADI. The chain's CDR3 is CASTLPSSYNEQFF. The CDR3 DNA follows: TGCGCCAGCACACTGCCGAGCTCCTACAATGAGCAGTTCTTC.

The genes are TRBV5-6 and TRBJ2-5; D gene unclear. This CDR3 has 12 residues. Trimming removed 2 bases from V and 5 bases from J, with 7 bases in between. Germline V gives CDR1 SGHDT, CDR2 YYEEEE. CDR3 in DNA: TGTGCCAGCAGCTTCTATAGCGAGACCCAGTACTTC. It encodes CASSFYSETQYF.

This clone was counted between two and nine times. The chain has TRBV20-1 and TRBJ1-5; no firm D call. CDR1 is DFQATT and CDR2 is SNEGSKA in the germline V gene (reference sequence). The CDR3 length is 11 residues. Trimming cost V 5 bases and J 1 base, with 3 bases left between them. In nucleotides, the CDR3 is TGCAGTGCTGGCAGCAATCAGCCCCAGCATTTT. It encodes CSAGSNQPQHF.